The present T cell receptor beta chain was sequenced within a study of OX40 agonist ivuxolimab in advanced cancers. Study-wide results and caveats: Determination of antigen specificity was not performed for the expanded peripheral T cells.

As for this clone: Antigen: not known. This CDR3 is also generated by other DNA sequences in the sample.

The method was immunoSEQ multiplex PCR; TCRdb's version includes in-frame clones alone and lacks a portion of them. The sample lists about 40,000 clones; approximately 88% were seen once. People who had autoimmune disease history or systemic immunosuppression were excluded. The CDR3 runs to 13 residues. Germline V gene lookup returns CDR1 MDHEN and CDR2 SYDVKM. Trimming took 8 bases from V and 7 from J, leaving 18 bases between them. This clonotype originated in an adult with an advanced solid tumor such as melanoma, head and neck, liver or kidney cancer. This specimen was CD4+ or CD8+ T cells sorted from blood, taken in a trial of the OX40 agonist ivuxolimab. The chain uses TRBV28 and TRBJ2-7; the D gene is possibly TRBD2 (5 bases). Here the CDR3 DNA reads TGTGCCAGCGGCCTAGCTGGGTCAGAAGAGCAGTACTTC. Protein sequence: CASGLAGSEEQYF.